Shown below are 27 T cell receptor beta chains from a single sample sequenced in a study of blood T cells in healthy people across ages. Through a sample-barcoded 5' primer and a J-beta primer mix, a second PCR was run for roughly 7 to 11 cycles. TCRdb re-analysed the 5' RACE reads in MiXCR, keeping a single row per CDR3 protein. Of about 1.4 million distinct CDR3 sequences detected, around 55% appear once; the ten largest clones hold over 6.5%. The sample was blood. Receptor source: a man aged 18 to 29 in good health.

This clonotype appeared a single time. This chain links TRBV5-1 with TRBJ2-5; maybe TRBD1 (6 bases). V lost 2 bases and J lost 2, with 16 bases in between. CDR1 is SGHRS, CDR2 YFSETQ, per germline. The CDR3 has 16 residues. In nucleotides, the CDR3 is TGCGCCAGCAGCTTAGGGCGCTACAGGGCACAAGAGACCCAGTACTTC. Residues: CASSLGRYRAQETQYF.

This chain links TRBV20-1 with TRBJ2-5; possible D gene TRBD1, 5 bases. This CDR3 comprises 16 residues. V gave up 6 bases and J gave up 2 bases, with 22 bases separating them. Germline CDR1 DFQATT, CDR2 SNEGSKA (reference sequence). CDR3 sequence reads: CSAIAPTAQAQETQYF. The CDR3 DNA reads as TGCAGTGCCATAGCCCCGACAGCCCAGGCACAAGAGACCCAGTACTTC.

In this sample, this clonotype turned up a few times. The chain links TRBV4-2 to TRBJ2-2; D could derive from TRBD1 or TRBD2 (5 bases each). Germline assignment: CDR1 LGHNA and CDR2 YNFKEQ. The CDR3 sequence is 15 residues long. V lost 3 bases and J 0 bases, leaving 8 bases between the germline ends. The CDR3 loop is CASSQGRSNTGELFF. CDR3 nucleotide sequence: TGTGCCAGCAGCCAGGGACGTTCGAACACCGGGGAGCTGTTTTTT.

The V and J genes are TRBV4-3 and TRBJ1-6; 7 nucleotides line up with TRBD1. The V gene's germline CDR1 is LGHNA and CDR2 YSLEER. The CDR3 is 16 amino acids. Unmatched junction bases numbered 6, after V lost 0 bases and J lost 7 bases. CDR3 in amino acids: CASSQDLGTANSPLHF. CDR3 DNA sequence: TGCGCCAGCAGCCAAGATCTCGGGACAGCGAATTCACCCCTCCACTTT.

This chain joins TRBV6-2 or TRBV6-3 and TRBJ1-1; D is ambiguous. V was clipped by 0 bases and J by 4 bases, with 6 bases between them. This CDR3 is built from 13 residues. Per the germline V gene, CDR1 is MNHEY and CDR2 is SVGEGT. CDR3 sequence: CASSYSRSTEAFF. The CDR3 coding sequence is TGTGCCAGCAGTTACTCTCGTAGCACTGAAGCTTTCTTT.

The chain has TRBV7-9 and TRBJ2-1; D remains ambiguous. V lost 0 bases to trimming and J lost 7 bases, with 22 bases between them. This CDR3 region has 18 residues. Germline loops: CDR1 SEHNR, CDR2 FQNEAQ (reference sequence). The CDR3 DNA sequence: TGTGCCAGCAGCTTAGCGTCGGACCTTCATCTGGTCTATAATGAGCAGTTCTTC. Its translation: CASSLASDLHLVYNEQFF.

The chain uses TRBV2 and TRBJ1-2; D unresolved. Trimming left V 8 bases short and J 5 bases short, with 18 bases between. CDR1 and CDR2 from the germline V gene are SNHLY and FYNNEI. The CDR3 consists of 14 residues. CDR3: CASVISWPLYGYTF. CDR3 coding DNA: TGTGCCAGCGTGATCTCTTGGCCGCTGTATGGCTACACCTTC.

This clonotype was seen just once. This chain links TRBV20-1 with TRBJ2-7; TRBD2 is a possible D gene (6 bases). Between the trimmed V and J ends, which lost 2 bases and 2 bases, there was a span of 16 bases. This CDR3 has 15 residues. Germline V CDR1 and CDR2: DFQATT, SNEGSKA (reference sequence). CDR3 sequence: CSARTTELAPYEQYF. CDR3 sequence (DNA): TGCAGTGCTAGAACCACGGAACTAGCCCCCTACGAGCAGTACTTC.

This clonotype was counted only a few times. The chain carries TRBV20-1 and TRBJ2-6, with TRBD2 matching 12 bases. CDR1 DFQATT and CDR2 SNEGSKA come from the germline V gene (reference sequence). This CDR3 is built from 19 residues. The junction had 10 bases not matched to a gene; V was cut back by 2 bases and J by 2 bases. In DNA form, the CDR3 reads TGCAGTGCTAGAAACCGCCCGACTAGCGGGAGCACTGGGGCCAACGTCCTGACTTTC. Translation: CSARNRPTSGSTGANVLTF.

V usage is TRBV13 and J usage is TRBJ1-6; D is uncertain. The CDR3 has 12 residues. CDR1 is PRHDT, CDR2 FYEKMQ, per germline (reference sequence). The V end was cut by 6 bases, the J end by 7 bases, with 7 bases between. CDR3 DNA sequence: TGTGCCAGCAGTGGGATCAATTCACCCCTCCACTTT. Protein sequence: CASSGINSPLHF.

This clonotype was picked up a small number of times. This rearrangement joins TRBV4-1 to TRBJ1-1, with D unclear. The V gene lost 0 bases and the J gene lost 6 bases, with 11 bases spanning the gap. CDR1 is MGHRA and CDR2 is YSYEKL in the germline V gene. There are 14 residues in the CDR3. The DNA for the CDR3 is TGCGCCAGCAGCCAAGACTTTCTAAGCCCTGAAGCTTTCTTT. Its translation is CASSQDFLSPEAFF.

The J gene is TRBJ2-2, the V gene TRBV4-2; D is ambiguous. The V gene's germline CDR1 is LGHNA and CDR2 YNFKEQ. The CDR3 is made up of 17 amino acids. Trimming shortened V by 2 bases and J by 0 bases, and 13 bases separated the two germline ends. The CDR3 DNA sequence: TGTGCCAGCAGCCAACCCCCCCTCGGCGCGAACACCGGGGAGCTGTTTTTT. Amino acid sequence: CASSQPPLGANTGELFF.

The gene calls are TRBV5-1 and TRBJ2-1; D is unresolved. Germline CDR1 reads SGHRS; CDR2 reads YFSETQ. The CDR3 sequence is 15 residues long. The V gene lost 0 bases and the J gene lost 8 bases, with 15 bases spanning the gap. CDR3 loop: CASSLVRSLWDEQFF. The CDR3 region has the DNA TGCGCCAGCAGCTTGGTTCGGAGTCTGTGGGATGAGCAGTTCTTC.

The chain carries TRBV4-1 and TRBJ1-5; 9 positions match TRBD1. Trimming cost V 4 bases and J 6 bases; bases outside gene matches: 7. The CDR3 contains 15 residues. CDR1 MGHRA and CDR2 YSYEKL come from the germline V gene. In nucleotides, the CDR3 is TGCGCCAGCAGCCCCGCGGGACAGGGAGCTCAGCCCCAGCATTTT. Translating gives CASSPAGQGAQPQHF.

The V call is TRBV4-1, the J call TRBJ2-3; 7 bases are shared with TRBD1. Germline trimming cut 3 bases from V and 1 base from J; bases unmatched to any gene: 7. The CDR3 is made up of 16 amino acids. CDR1 is MGHRA, CDR2 YSYEKL, per germline. CDR3 protein: CASSHPSGQGTDTQYF. CDR3 DNA: TGCGCCAGCAGCCATCCCTCAGGACAGGGCACAGATACGCAGTATTTT.

The chain combines TRBV7-6 with TRBJ2-1, with 12 bases that match TRBD2. The V segment lost 5 bases and the J segment 8 bases; nucleotides outside the gene matches: 7. This CDR3 spans 15 amino acids. Germline assignment: CDR1 SGHVS and CDR2 FNYEAQ. CDR3 protein: CASSALAGGLYEQFF. As DNA, the CDR3 is TGTGCCAGCAGCGCCCTAGCGGGGGGGCTCTATGAGCAGTTCTTC.

CDR3 region: CASMSRGGYTF. DNA for the CDR3: TGTGCCAGCATGTCAAGGGGAGGCTACACCTTC. The rearrangement joins TRBV6-5 to TRBJ1-2; D might be TRBD1 (5 bases). CDR3 length: 11 amino acids. Between the trimmed V and J ends, which lost 7 bases and 8 bases, there was a span of 11 bases. Germline CDR1 and CDR2: MNHEY and SVGAGI.

The CDR3 sequence: CSARAGTDNQPQHF. As DNA, the CDR3 is TGCAGTGCTAGAGCAGGGACAGACAATCAGCCCCAGCATTTT. The chain recombines TRBV20-1 with TRBJ1-5; 7 bases agree with TRBD1. The CDR3 length is 14 residues. CDR1 DFQATT and CDR2 SNEGSKA come from the germline V gene (reference sequence). V trimming: 1 base; J trimming: 3 bases; junction bases outside the gene matches: 3.

V is TRBV7-2 and J is TRBJ1-1, with 7 nucleotides matching TRBD1. Germline V lookup: CDR1 SGHTA, CDR2 FQGNSA. The CDR3 is made up of 14 amino acids. Trimming cost V 5 bases and J 4 bases; bases outside gene matches: 7. DNA of the CDR3: TGTGCCAGCAGCGCAAGACAGGGTATCACTGAAGCTTTCTTT. It translates to CASSARQGITEAFF. Full variable domain (rest looked up from reference TRBV7-2 and TRBJ1-1): GAGVSQSPSNKVTEKGKDVELRCDPISGHTALYWYRQSLGQGLEFLIYFQGNSAPDKSGLPSDRFSAERTGGSVSTLTIQRTQQEDSAVYLCASSARQGITEAFFGQGTRLTVV.

The J gene is TRBJ2-7, the V gene TRBV27; 8 bases are a match to TRBD1. The J segment lost 3 bases and the V segment lost 6 bases, leaving 10 bases of the junction unmatched. This CDR3 is built from 15 residues. Germline CDR1 and CDR2: MNHEY and SMNVEV (reference sequence). In DNA form, the CDR3 reads TGTGCCAGCAGGGTAGCAGGGGGCCTCATCTACGAGCAGTACTTC. This encodes CASRVAGGLIYEQYF.

The chain carries TRBV4-3 and TRBJ2-5; no clear D. Trimming took 0 bases from V and 11 from J, leaving 19 bases between them. The CDR3 contains 15 residues. Germline-derived CDR1 and CDR2 are LGHNA and YSLEER. The CDR3 DNA reads TGCGCCAGCAGCCAAGACAGGTCTTCCTACAATGAGCAGTACTTC. It yields the protein CASSQDRSSYNEQYF.

CDR3 region: CANPCRLAKNIQYF. CDR3 sequence (DNA): TGTGCCAACCCATGTCGGCTAGCCAAAAACATTCAGTACTTC. The gene calls are TRBV5-6 and TRBJ2-4; D unclear. Trimming stripped 9 bases from V and 0 bases from J, with 13 bases between. Looked up from germline, CDR1 is SGHDT and CDR2 is YYEEEE. This CDR3 is 14 amino acids long.

The chain uses TRBV15 and TRBJ2-1, with 8 bases identical to TRBD2. The germline V gene encodes CDR1 LNHNV and CDR2 YYDKDF (reference sequence). V lost 7 bases, J lost 1 base, and 9 bases stayed unmatched. This CDR3 spans 16 amino acids. The CDR3 sequence is CATTIAGSTSYNEQFF. The CDR3 DNA reads as TGTGCCACCACCATAGCGGGGAGCACATCCTACAATGAGCAGTTCTTC.

This chain links TRBV20-1 with TRBJ2-7, with 8 nucleotides matching TRBD2. V dropped 2 bases and J dropped 0; count of bases not matched to a gene: 12. Germline V lookup: CDR1 DFQATT, CDR2 SNEGSKA (reference sequence). The CDR3 totals 17 residues. The CDR3 DNA reads TGCAGTGCTAGAAACCCTCCGGGGGGGAAAGGCTCCTACGAGCAGTACTTC. Residues: CSARNPPGGKGSYEQYF.

The chain is built from TRBV7-2 and TRBJ1-2; no definite D call. The CDR3 runs to 14 residues. Germline values: CDR1 SGHTA, CDR2 FQGNSA. With 5 bases removed from V and 3 bases from J, the gap between germline ends came to 13 bases. This CDR3 is CASSLKTGDYGYTF. The CDR3 DNA follows: TGTGCCAGCAGCCTCAAGACTGGGGACTATGGCTACACCTTC.

The gene calls are TRBV12-3 or TRBV12-4 and TRBJ2-3, with D possibly TRBD1 on 6 matching bases. Deletions cut 6 bases from V and 0 bases from J, with 10 bases between. The CDR3 has 14 amino acids. The CDR3 reads CASRTGQSTDTQYF. CDR3 coding DNA: TGTGCCAGCAGGACAGGACAGAGCACAGATACGCAGTATTTT.

The chain employs TRBV6-5 and TRBJ2-1; 8 nucleotides match TRBD1. The germline V gene has CDR1 MNHEY and CDR2 SVGAGI. The J segment lost 6 bases and the V segment lost 2 bases, leaving 3 bases of the junction unmatched. This CDR3 comprises 14 residues. CDR3 residues: CASSYGGQVNEQFF. CDR3 coding DNA: TGTGCCAGCAGTTACGGGGGACAGGTCAATGAGCAGTTCTTC.